This T cell receptor (beta chain) was found in a study of T cell repertoires in cytomegalovirus infection. In its sample, this clonotype was seen many times. From the reads, TCRdb called clonotypes with MiXCR, one entry per CDR3 protein. The data show almost 500,000 distinct CDR3 sequences, approximately 11% seen once. This CDR3 contains 12 residues. V was cut by 1 base and J by 8 bases, with 6 bases left in between. Per germline, CDR1 MGHRA and CDR2 YSYEKL. The sequenced sample was PBMCs. This clonotype was sampled from a human donor in good health (CMV status not recorded). Some clones in this sample may be carry-over from other donors' samples. V and J are TRBV4-1 and TRBJ2-1; D uncertain. CDR3 DNA sequence: TGCGCCAGCAGCCAAGGCTTGGATGAGCAGTTCTTC. Protein sequence: CASSQGLDEQFF.